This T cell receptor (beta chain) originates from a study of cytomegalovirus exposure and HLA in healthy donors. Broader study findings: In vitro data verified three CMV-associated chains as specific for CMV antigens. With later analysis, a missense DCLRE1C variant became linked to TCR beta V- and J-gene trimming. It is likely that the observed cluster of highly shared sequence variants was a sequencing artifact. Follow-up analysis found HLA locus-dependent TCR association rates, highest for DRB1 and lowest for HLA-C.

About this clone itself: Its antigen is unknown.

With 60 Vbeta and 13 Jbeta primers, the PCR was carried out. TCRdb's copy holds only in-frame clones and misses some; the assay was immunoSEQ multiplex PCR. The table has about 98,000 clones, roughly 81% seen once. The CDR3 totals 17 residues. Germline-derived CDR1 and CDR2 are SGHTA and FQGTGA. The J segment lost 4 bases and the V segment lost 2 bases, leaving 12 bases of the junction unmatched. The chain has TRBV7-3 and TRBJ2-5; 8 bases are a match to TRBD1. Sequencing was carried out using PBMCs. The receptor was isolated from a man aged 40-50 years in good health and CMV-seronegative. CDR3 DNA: TGTGCCAGCAGCTTAGGTGGCCCAGGGGGCGCGGGAGAGACCCAGTACTTC. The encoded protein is CASSLGGPGGAGETQYF. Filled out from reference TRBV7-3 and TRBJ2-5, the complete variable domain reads GAGVSQTPSNKVTEKGKYVELRCDPISGHTALYWYRQSLGQGPEFLIYFQGTGAADDSGLPNDRFFAVRPEGSVSTLKIQRTERGDSAVYLCASSLGGPGGAGETQYFGPGTRLLVL.